Described below is a single TCR beta chain sequence and its context. Antigen: not known. Germline lookup yields CDR1 MDHEN and CDR2 SYDVKM. Trimming cost V 6 bases and J 1 base, with 16 bases left between them. This CDR3 is 16 amino acids long. The entry originates in a study of cytomegalovirus exposure and HLA in healthy donors. Looking at the study overall: Early on, a data release was issued that held roughly 80 million unique TCRs from HLA-typed donors.

Study outcomes and limitations: The analysis excluded some indistinguishable V segments, including TRBV6-2 and TRBV6-3. Per a later analysis, HLA-associated TCR beta chains showed more clonal expansion than other, equally common TCR beta chains. Later genetic work tied a missense DCLRE1C variant to beta-chain V and J trimming.

The PCR employed 60 Vbeta primers together with 13 Jbeta primers. Here immunoSEQ multiplex PCR was the method, and the copy in TCRdb shows in-frame clones only, minus some. The table for this sample gives roughly 120,000 clones. The TCR was taken from a man aged 35 to 55 in good health and CMV-seronegative. The sample taken for sequencing was PBMCs. The chain is built from TRBV28 and TRBJ1-5; weak D call: TRBD1 (6 bases). The CDR3: CASRKGDRGSNQPQHF. Here the CDR3 DNA reads TGTGCCAGCAGGAAGGGGGATCGGGGAAGCAATCAGCCCCAGCATTTT.